The 24 T cell receptor beta chains below all came from one sample that was sequenced in a study of graft-versus-host responses after intestinal transplantation. Method: immunoSEQ multiplex PCR; TCRdb's copy keeps in-frame clones and lacks some. The data show nearly 110,000 clones, about nine tenths seen once. Their antigens are not known. The material sequenced was unstimulated CD4+ T cells sorted from spleen or lymph node cells, taken before transplant. These receptor sequences come from a human donor who was the organ donor for an intestinal transplant.

The chain has TRBV29-1 and TRBJ2-3; D may be TRBD2 (5 bases). Trimming stripped 3 bases from V and 1 base from J, with 11 bases between. CDR1 SQVTM and CDR2 ANQGSEA come from the germline V gene. The CDR3 totals 14 residues. The CDR3 bases are TGCAGCGTTGAGAGCGGACTTCGCACAGATACGCAGTATTTT. This sequence encodes CSVESGLRTDTQYF.

In DNA, the CDR3 is TGTGCCAGCAGCTTGGCGAGACTAGCGGGGAATTCCTACGAGCAGTACTTC. Its protein is CASSLARLAGNSYEQYF. This sequence joins TRBV5-4 and TRBJ2-7; TRBD2 matches 11 bases. The germline V gene has CDR1 SGHNT and CDR2 YYREEE (reference sequence). V dropped 0 bases and J dropped 1; count of bases not matched to a gene: 6. The CDR3 runs to 17 residues.

This chain connects TRBV4-1 to TRBJ2-2, with TRBD2 matching over 7 bases. CDR1 and CDR2 from the germline V gene are MGHRA and YSYEKL. The J segment lost 5 bases and the V segment lost 1 base, leaving 10 bases of the junction unmatched. The CDR3 is made up of 17 amino acids. The CDR3 DNA reads as TGCGCCAGCAGCCAAGTTAGTGCGGGAGTCAGGACCGGGGAGCTGTTTTTT. Translating gives CASSQVSAGVRTGELFF.

The chain employs TRBV7-8 and TRBJ1-4; D might be TRBD1 (6 bases). Trimming removed 5 bases from V and 4 bases from J, with 14 bases in between. CDR3 size: 15 residues. The germline CDR1 and CDR2 sequences are SGHVS and FQNEAQ. In DNA, the CDR3 is TGTGCCAGCAGCACGGGGGGACACCTTAATGAAAAACTGTTTTTT. This codes for CASSTGGHLNEKLFF. Full variable domain (rest looked up from reference TRBV7-8 and TRBJ1-4): GAGVSQSPRYKVAKRGQDVALRCDPISGHVSLFWYQQALGQGPEFLTYFQNEAQLDKSGLPSDRFFAERPEGSVSTLKIQRTQQEDSAVYLCASSTGGHLNEKLFFGSGTQLSVL.

The count of this clone is one. This chain uses TRBV6-1 with TRBJ1-3; tentative D call: TRBD1 (5 bases). This CDR3 comprises 16 residues. The V end was cut by 2 bases, the J end by 4 bases, with 15 bases between. Germline values: CDR1 MNHNS, CDR2 SASEGT. The CDR3 DNA is TGTGCCAGCAGTGAACTGGGGCCCGGAGGGGGAAACACCATATATTTT. Protein: CASSELGPGGGNTIYF.

CDR3 nucleotide sequence: TGTGCCAGCAACCCCGGACAGATTTATCAGCCCCAGCATTTT. Amino acid sequence: CASNPGQIYQPQHF. The V and J genes are TRBV2 and TRBJ1-5, with a tentative D call TRBD1 (6 bases). Looked up from germline, CDR1 is SNHLY and CDR2 is FYNNEI. The length of the CDR3 is 14 residues. V was cut by 7 bases and J by 5 bases, with 15 bases left in between.

The CDR3 here is CASSSGVSTEKLFF. The CDR3 region has the DNA TGTGCCAGCAGCTCAGGGGTATCTACGGAAAAACTGTTTTTT. The chain employs TRBV7-9 and TRBJ1-4, with D perhaps matching TRBD1 (6 bases). Germline lookup yields CDR1 SEHNR and CDR2 FQNEAQ (reference sequence). Trimming stripped 4 bases from V and 8 bases from J, with 14 bases between. The CDR3 extends over 14 amino acids.

The chain uses TRBV18 and TRBJ2-3, with 10 bases that match TRBD2. CDR1 is KGHSH and CDR2 is LQKENI in the germline V gene. J was trimmed by 5 bases and V by 1 base; bases with no gene match: 0. The CDR3 totals 14 residues. The CDR3 nucleotides are TGTGCCAGCTCACCACTAGCGGGGGGAGATACGCAGTATTTT. Its protein product is CASSPLAGGDTQYF.

Here the CDR3 reads CAISEAGGGQPQHF. In nucleotides, the CDR3 is TGTGCCATCAGTGAGGCGGGGGGAGGACAGCCCCAGCATTTT. The rearrangement links TRBV10-3 to TRBJ1-5, with TRBD1 as a possible D gene (5 bases). V lost 2 bases to trimming and J lost 7 bases, with 12 bases between them. This CDR3 is 14 amino acids long. The germline V gene has CDR1 ENHRY and CDR2 SYGVKD.

The gene calls are TRBV4-1 and TRBJ1-5; D gene ambiguous. The V gene's germline CDR1 is MGHRA and CDR2 YSYEKL. The CDR3 sequence is 14 residues long. The V end was cut by 4 bases, the J end by 0 bases, with 7 bases between. CDR3 DNA sequence: TGCGCCAGCAGCCTAGAGGTTAGCAATCAGCCCCAGCATTTT. Encoded protein: CASSLEVSNQPQHF.

V usage is TRBV4-1 and J usage is TRBJ1-1; D is ambiguous. Germline V lookup: CDR1 MGHRA, CDR2 YSYEKL. V lost 0 bases to trimming and J lost 1 base, with 6 bases between them. The CDR3 is made up of 14 amino acids. In DNA form, the CDR3 reads TGCGCCAGCAGCCAAGATCGTCAGAACACTGAAGCTTTCTTT. Its protein product is CASSQDRQNTEAFF.

This clone was observed a handful of times. The chain uses TRBV9 and TRBJ2-5, with 12 bases that match TRBD2. The CDR3 spans 16 residues. Germline V CDR1 and CDR2: SGDLS, YYNGEE. V was clipped by 2 bases and J by 5 bases; unmatched bases: 7. CDR3 residues: CASSVTSGGPGETQYF. The CDR3 region has the DNA TGTGCCAGCAGCGTGACTAGCGGGGGACCAGGGGAGACCCAGTACTTC.

The V call is TRBV10-2, the J call TRBJ2-7; D possibly corresponds to TRBD1 (6 bases). Germline V gives CDR1 WSHSY, CDR2 SAAADI. V gave up 7 bases and J gave up 2 bases, with 18 bases separating them. There are 15 residues in the CDR3. The CDR3 spells CASKLQGQGTYEQYF. The CDR3 coding sequence is TGCGCCAGCAAACTACAGGGTCAAGGAACCTACGAGCAGTACTTC.

This chain uses TRBV7-2 with TRBJ2-7; 10 bases are shared with TRBD1. Losses at the gene ends were 4 bases for V and 7 bases for J; bases not matched to a gene: 10. Germline CDR1 is SGHTA and CDR2 is FQGNSA. CDR3 length: 15 residues. The CDR3, as DNA: TGTGCCAGCAGCTCCATGGGGACAGGGGTATTTGAGCAGTACTTC. Residues: CASSSMGTGVFEQYF.

This chain's CDR3 is CASSEVRGADYEQYF. DNA of the CDR3: TGTGCCAGCAGTGAAGTAAGGGGGGCGGACTACGAGCAGTACTTC. This chain connects TRBV2 to TRBJ2-5, with D perhaps matching TRBD1 or TRBD2 (6 bases each). The better agreement between TRBJ2-7 and the DNA end casts doubt on the J call. CDR3 length: 15 residues. Germline CDR1 reads SNHLY; CDR2 reads FYNNEI.

This clone was found a few times. This chain joins TRBV7-9 and TRBJ2-1; D gene unclear. Germline V CDR1 and CDR2: SEHNR, FQNEAQ (reference sequence). This CDR3 contains 13 residues. Trimming left V 6 bases short and J 5 bases short, with 11 bases between. CDR3 sequence reads: CASRELKDNEQFF. The CDR3 DNA follows: TGTGCCAGCAGAGAATTAAAGGACAATGAGCAGTTCTTC. Complete variable domain (other parts from reference TRBV7-9 and TRBJ2-1): DTGVSQNPRHKITKRGQNVTFRCDPISEHNRLYWYRQTLGQGPEFLTYFQNEAQLEKSRLLSDRFSAERPKGSFSTLEIQRTEQGDSAMYLCASRELKDNEQFFGPGTRLTVL.

The chain combines TRBV27 with TRBJ2-5, with D perhaps TRBD2 (6 bases). Trimming removed 3 bases at V and 1 base at J, with 9 bases between. The CDR3 has 14 amino acids. Germline V gene data show CDR1 as MNHEY and CDR2 as SMNVEV (reference sequence). CDR3 loop: CASSFRGAQETQYF. DNA for the CDR3: TGTGCCAGCAGTTTTCGCGGGGCCCAAGAGACCCAGTACTTC.

The V and J genes are TRBV11-2 and TRBJ2-3, with 10 bases lining up with TRBD2. Germline CDR1 and CDR2: SGHAT and FQNNGV. J was trimmed by 6 bases and V by 1 base; bases with no gene match: 1. The CDR3 is made up of 14 amino acids. CDR3 coding DNA: TGTGCCAGCAGCTTAGGTAGCGGGAGGGATACGCAGTATTTT. Translation gives CASSLGSGRDTQYF.

The chain has TRBV6-1 and TRBJ2-7, with 12 bases fitting TRBD1. There are 15 residues in the CDR3. V gave up 1 base and J gave up 6 bases; unmatched junction bases: 4. Per germline, CDR1 MNHNS and CDR2 SASEGT. CDR3 nucleotide sequence: TGTGCCAGCAGTGAAGGGGACAGGGGGCTCATCGAGCAGTACTTC. Protein sequence: CASSEGDRGLIEQYF.

The rearrangement links TRBV7-9 to TRBJ1-2; perhaps TRBD1 as D (5 bases). Trimming pared 4 bases from V and 4 bases from J, leaving 13 bases between. Germline V gene lookup returns CDR1 SEHNR and CDR2 FQNEAQ (reference sequence). The CDR3 extends over 14 amino acids. The CDR3 loop reads CASSYRDGTYGYTF. The CDR3 DNA sequence: TGTGCCAGCAGCTACCGGGACGGGACCTATGGCTACACCTTC.

With regard to this clone: Other DNA sequences in the same sample also yield this CDR3. This chain uses TRBV30 with TRBJ2-3; no definite D call. The CDR3 totals 12 residues. The V end lost 1 base, the J end lost 2 bases, and 4 bases lay between the germline ends. Germline V gene sequence: CDR1 GTSNPN, CDR2 SVGIG (reference sequence). CDR3 DNA sequence: TGTGCCTGGAGTGGTTCCACAGATACGCAGTATTTT. Translating it yields CAWSGSTDTQYF.

V is TRBV7-2 and J is TRBJ2-3; D possibly corresponds to TRBD2 (6 bases). The CDR3 sequence is 15 residues long. Germline-derived CDR1 and CDR2 are SGHTA and FQGNSA. Trimming took off 2 bases at V and 6 bases at J, with 15 bases between the two ends. The CDR3 DNA reads as TGTGCCAGCAGCTTACTGGACTACCCTTATGATACGCAGTATTTT. It is translated as CASSLLDYPYDTQYF.

The chain is built from TRBV7-9 and TRBJ2-2; 9 nucleotides line up with TRBD2. V trimming: 3 bases; J trimming: 5 bases; junction bases outside the gene matches: 4. Germline CDR1 SEHNR, CDR2 FQNEAQ (reference sequence). This CDR3 comprises 15 residues. CDR3 in DNA: TGTGCCAGCAGCTTCGCGGGAGGGGATACCGGGGAGCTGTTTTTT. This gives the protein CASSFAGGDTGELFF.

Concerning this clone: Other DNA sequences in the sample encode the same CDR3. This chain links TRBV6-5 with TRBJ2-2; D is ambiguous. Trimming took 2 bases from V and 1 from J, leaving 11 bases between them. The germline V gene has CDR1 MNHEY and CDR2 SVGAGI. CDR3 length: 16 residues. CDR3 in amino acids: CASSYRADLNTGELFF. In DNA form, the CDR3 reads TGTGCCAGCAGTTACCGGGCGGACCTGAACACCGGGGAGCTGTTTTTT.